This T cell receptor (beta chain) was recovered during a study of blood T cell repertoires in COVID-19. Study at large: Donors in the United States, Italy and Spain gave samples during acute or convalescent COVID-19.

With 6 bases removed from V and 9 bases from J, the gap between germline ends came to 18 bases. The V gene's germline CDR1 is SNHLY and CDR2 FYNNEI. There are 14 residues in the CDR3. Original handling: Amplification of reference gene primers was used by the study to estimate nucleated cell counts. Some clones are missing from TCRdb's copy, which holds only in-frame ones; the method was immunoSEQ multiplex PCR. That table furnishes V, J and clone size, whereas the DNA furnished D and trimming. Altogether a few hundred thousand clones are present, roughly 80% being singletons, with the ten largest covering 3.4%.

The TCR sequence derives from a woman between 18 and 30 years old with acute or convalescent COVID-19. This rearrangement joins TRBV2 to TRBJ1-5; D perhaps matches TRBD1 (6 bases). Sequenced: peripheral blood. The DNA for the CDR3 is TGTGCCAGCAGACCCCGGGCAGGGGATCGGCCCCAGCATTTT. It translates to CASRPRAGDRPQHF.